Reported below is one T cell receptor beta chain. This receptor's antigen is unknown. Base qualities are missing; no much larger clone stands one base away. These data come from a study of glioma-infiltrating T cells after dendritic cell vaccination listed by TCRdb under 2016. Concerning the study at large: The cohort included 15 or so glioblastoma patients drawn from Phase I and II dendritic cell vaccination trials, of whom 9 were newly diagnosed and 6 had recurrent disease. Between about 2002 and 2012, patients were given autologous tumor lysate-pulsed dendritic cell vaccination. To make the vaccine, monocyte-derived dendritic cells were cultured for under 9 days with IL-4 and GM-CSF and then pulsed overnight with autologous tumor lysate. Three intradermal dendritic cell vaccine injections were administered to patients at biweekly intervals in the arm below the axilla. In glioblastoma patients vaccinated with dendritic cells, deep sequencing of TCR beta CDR3 regions served to measure the amount of tumor-infiltrating lymphocytes and to compare repertoires between tumor and blood. TCR sequencing metrics, including TIL content and tumor-blood repertoire overlap, were correlated with survival after dendritic cell vaccination. The research as a whole found: TCR clonality showed no direct relationship with survival, which suggests that a diverse polyclonal response may matter. After dendritic cell vaccination, a higher estimated pretreatment TIL content predicted longer time to progression and longer overall survival. The cohort was small and heterogeneous, few patients had complete blood and tumor sets, and even fewer had initial-recurrent tumor pairs. The three-group TCR overlap response model was characterized as speculative, and prospective validation of the model was stated to be required.

The V end loses 1 base and the J end loses 2 bases, and a stretch of 6 bases separates them. CDR1 and CDR2, looked up from the germline V gene (reference sequence), are SEHNR and FQNEAQ. From its cysteine to its phenylalanine, the CDR3 spans 13 amino acids. Solely the CDR3 DNA is kept, with 39 bases framed from the first base. Using the immunoSEQ assay, TCRB CDR3 regions were amplified from around 2 micrograms of genomic DNA, or from all available DNA when less than that was on hand. For multiplex PCR, 60 forward primers for TCR V beta segments and 13 reverse primers for J beta segments were used. Synthetic control templates were spiked into each sample at limiting dilution to estimate reads per starting template. Sequencing produced 87 bp reads on the Illumina HiSeq System. On the study's bioinformatics: PCR and sequencing errors were removed by merging closely related sequences with a nearest neighbor algorithm. TCR overlap was defined as the percentage of unique tumor TCR beta sequences that were also present in the same patient's peripheral blood. As stored in TCRdb, this immuneACCESS dataset retains in-frame rearrangements with V and J assigned. A fraction of the clones does not appear; measured against another copy, unresolved V genes explain less than half of the discrepancy, and the remainder lacks a known reason. The D gene and trimming were derived from the DNA, and the V and J assignments and clone size from that table. Across this sample there are 55,000 to 75,000 clones, with about 86% seen only once. Around 8% of the sample belongs to the ten largest clones.

Selection of patients required sufficient residual fresh-frozen tumor tissue and over two years of available survival data. None of the glioblastoma patients carried an isocitrate dehydrogenase mutation, although molecular status otherwise varied. PBMC collection took place before vaccination, two weeks after the third vaccination, and at tumor progression if progression occurred. Genomic DNA was extracted with the Qiagen DNeasy Blood extraction Kit. This specimen was blood, taken before dendritic cell vaccination. This receptor was identified in a human donor with glioblastoma. The chain was built from TRBV7-9 and TRBJ2-7; TRBD2 is a possible D gene, resting on 5 matching bases. The bases are TGTGCCAGCAGCTTAGTGGGAGCCTACGAGCAGTACTTC. This is translated as CASSLVGAYEQYF.